The next 10 T cell receptor beta chains were all read from a single sample in a study of CD8 T cells in ankylosing spondylitis. Points from the study as a whole: Several highly homologous variants made up a TCR beta motif that seemed to typify ankylosing spondylitis blood.

TCRdb reprocessed the 5' RACE reads via MiXCR and lists one record per CDR3 protein. Of just under 550,000 distinct CDR3 sequences listed, roughly 13% are singletons. The antigens these receptors bind are not known. Material for sequencing was blood, either unsorted or a sorted T cell fraction (not recorded which). The receptors stem from a male donor with ankylosing spondylitis.

This clonotype came up a few times. The chain has TRBV20-1 and TRBJ2-1; D gene unclear. V was trimmed by 6 bases and J by 4 bases, leaving 7 bases between them. Germline lookup yields CDR1 DFQATT and CDR2 SNEGSKA (reference sequence). This CDR3 contains 11 residues. CDR3 in amino acids: CSAKRYNEQFF. DNA for the CDR3: TGCAGTGCAAAGAGGTACAATGAGCAGTTCTTC.

This sequence joins TRBV12-3 or TRBV12-4 and TRBJ2-7; TRBD2 is a possible D gene (6 bases). The CDR3 is 15 residues long. Trimming took off 3 bases at V and 1 base at J, with 13 bases between the two ends. The CDR3 DNA reads as TGTGCCAGCAGTTTTATGGGTAGCGGATCCTACGAGCAGTACTTC. Translating it yields CASSFMGSGSYEQYF.

This clonotype was seen many times. The chain links TRBV2 to TRBJ2-2; the D is unclear. The CDR3 runs to 12 residues. Germline CDR1 and CDR2: SNHLY and FYNNEI. Trimming took 1 base from V and 6 from J, leaving 3 bases between them. The CDR3 is CASSEGAGELFF. The CDR3 bases are TGTGCCAGCAGTGAAGGAGCCGGGGAGCTGTTTTTT.

The genes are TRBV11-2 and TRBJ2-5; D may match TRBD1 or TRBD2 (5 bases each). Germline V gene lookup returns CDR1 SGHAT and CDR2 FQNNGV. CDR3 length: 15 amino acids. The V end was cut by 5 bases, the J end by 0 bases, with 13 bases between. The CDR3 bases are TGTGCCAGCAGCCCGCCCGGGACGGACCAAGAGACCCAGTACTTC. Translating gives CASSPPGTDQETQYF.

This clonotype came up a few times. V gene TRBV7-9 combines with J gene TRBJ2-5; 12 bases agree with TRBD2. The germline CDR1 and CDR2 sequences are SEHNR and FQNEAQ (reference sequence). Trimming at V came to 2 bases and at J to 4 bases, leaving 5 bases not matched to a gene. The CDR3 loop spans 16 amino acids. CDR3 in DNA: TGTGCCAGCAGCTTAAGGTTGACTAGCGGGAGAGAGACCCAGTACTTC. Its protein is CASSLRLTSGRETQYF.

This clonotype has at least ten counts. The rearrangement uses TRBV6-1 and TRBJ1-5; D remains unclear. The V and J ends lost 6 bases and 5 bases respectively, with 11 bases between them. The germline V gene has CDR1 MNHNS and CDR2 SASEGT. CDR3 size: 13 residues. DNA for the CDR3: TGTGCCAGCAGGCCGACCGCCCATCAGCCCCAGCATTTT. Protein product: CASRPTAHQPQHF.

The table lists this clonotype with a few counts. The chain recombines TRBV5-5 with TRBJ1-2; perhaps TRBD1 as D (6 bases). CDR1 and CDR2 from the germline V gene are SGHKS and YYEKEE (reference sequence). The CDR3 loop spans 16 amino acids. Trimming cost V 0 bases and J 6 bases, with 18 bases left between them. The CDR3 spells CASSLESWGGADGYTF. CDR3 sequence (DNA): TGTGCCAGCAGCTTGGAGTCATGGGGGGGCGCAGATGGCTACACCTTC.

The chain couples TRBV7-9 to TRBJ2-1; D unresolved. There are 14 residues in the CDR3. CDR1 and CDR2 (germline): SEHNR, FQNEAQ (reference sequence). V was clipped by 4 bases and J by 0 bases, with 7 bases between them. CDR3 loop: CASSSSSSYNEQFF. As DNA, the CDR3 is TGTGCCAGCAGCTCCAGTAGCTCCTACAATGAGCAGTTCTTC.

In this sample, this clonotype turned up a few times. The chain links TRBV11-2 to TRBJ1-2; D is possibly TRBD1 (6 bases). Germline V CDR1 and CDR2: SGHAT, FQNNGV. The CDR3 length is 16 residues. Trimming left V 1 base short and J 7 bases short, with 19 bases between. CDR3 DNA: TGTGCCAGCAGCTTAGTAAAGTCGGGGGGCGACTCTGGCTACACCTTC. It codes for CASSLVKSGGDSGYTF.

The chain couples TRBV7-2 to TRBJ2-5; TRBD2 aligns across 9 bases. CDR1 and CDR2 (germline): SGHTA, FQGNSA. The CDR3 extends over 17 amino acids. The J segment lost 4 bases and the V segment lost 5 bases, leaving 14 bases of the junction unmatched. The CDR3 DNA reads as TGTGCCAGCAGCGCCCGGGGTAGCGGGAGTCTGGGAGAGACCCAGTACTTC. Its protein is CASSARGSGSLGETQYF.